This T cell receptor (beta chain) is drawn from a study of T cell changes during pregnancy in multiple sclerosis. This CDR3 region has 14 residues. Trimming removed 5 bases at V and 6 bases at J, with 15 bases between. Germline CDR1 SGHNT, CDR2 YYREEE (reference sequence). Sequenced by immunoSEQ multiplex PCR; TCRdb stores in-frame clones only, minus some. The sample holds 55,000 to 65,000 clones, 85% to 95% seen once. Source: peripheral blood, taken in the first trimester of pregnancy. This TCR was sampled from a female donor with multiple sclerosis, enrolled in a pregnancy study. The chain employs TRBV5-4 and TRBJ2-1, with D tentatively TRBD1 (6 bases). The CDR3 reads CASSNLGQPNEQFF. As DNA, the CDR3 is TGTGCCAGCAGTAATTTAGGACAGCCCAATGAGCAGTTCTTC.